This TCR beta chain stems from a study of T-cell memory formation after mild COVID-19. TCRdb reprocessed the 5' RACE reads with MiXCR, giving one entry per CDR3 protein. This table has about 430,000 distinct CDR3 sequences, roughly 26% appearing once. The CDR3 is 16 amino acids. The V end was cut by 5 bases, the J end by 1 base, with 15 bases between. Germline V lookup: CDR1 MNHEY, CDR2 SMNVEV (reference sequence). The gene calls are TRBV27 and TRBJ1-5, with a tentative D call TRBD1 (5 bases). Sequencing input: PBMCs or a T cell subset sorted from them (not recorded which). The receptor was derived from an adult woman who had mild COVID-19 (a few samples of this study predate the infection). Cell type and time point are not known. This CDR3 is CASSLRGGTSNQPQHF. DNA of the CDR3: TGTGCCAGCAGTCTGAGGGGAGGGACGAGCAATCAGCCCCAGCATTTT.